The T cell receptor (beta chain) described here comes from a study of blood T cell repertoires in COVID-19. V shed 4 bases and J 4 bases; nucleotides not matched to a gene: 4. CDR3 length: 14 amino acids. CDR1 is MNHEY, CDR2 SVGAGI, per germline. In the study's own analysis: Counts of nucleated cells, estimated from reference gene primer amplification, were obtained. The method was immunoSEQ multiplex PCR; TCRdb's version includes in-frame clones alone and lacks a portion of them. V, J and clone size are taken as reported in that table, and D and trimming were inferred from the DNA itself. The table shows some 100,000 clones, with around 86% occurring only once.

The source of this sequence is a man aged 50 to 60 with acute or convalescent COVID-19. J is TRBJ1-1 and V is TRBV6-5; TRBD1 matches 9 bases. Source material: peripheral blood. The CDR3 coding sequence is TGTGCCAGCAGTTCCGGGACAGGGATCACTGAAGCTTTCTTT. Translation gives CASSSGTGITEAFF.